This passage covers 2 T cell receptor beta chains from one sample sequenced in a study of blood T cell repertoires in COVID-19. Clones were sequenced by immunoSEQ multiplex PCR, and TCRdb holds only the in-frame ones, with some missing. Of 400,000 to 550,000 clones in the sample, 87% are singletons; the top ten hold about 2%. The sample taken for sequencing was PBMCs or T cells enriched from blood (not recorded which). The receptors shown here come from a woman under 30 with acute COVID-19.

V is TRBV30 and J is TRBJ2-2; D perhaps matches TRBD2 (5 bases). Germline values: CDR1 GTSNPN, CDR2 SVGIG (reference sequence). This CDR3 has 14 residues. Trimming removed 3 bases at V and 5 bases at J, with 13 bases between. CDR3 sequence (DNA): TGTGCCTGGAGGTCGGGAAAGCTGACCGGGGAGCTGTTTTTT. Amino acids: CAWRSGKLTGELFF.

This chain uses TRBV5-5 with TRBJ2-7; 9 bases are a match to TRBD1. V was pared by 0 bases and J by 7 bases, with 11 bases of the junction left unmatched. The CDR3 covers 16 residues. CDR1 SGHKS and CDR2 YYEKEE come from the germline V gene (reference sequence). The CDR3 is CASSLGPGTGPWEQYF. The CDR3 DNA reads TGTGCCAGCAGCTTGGGCCCCGGGACAGGGCCGTGGGAGCAGTACTTC.